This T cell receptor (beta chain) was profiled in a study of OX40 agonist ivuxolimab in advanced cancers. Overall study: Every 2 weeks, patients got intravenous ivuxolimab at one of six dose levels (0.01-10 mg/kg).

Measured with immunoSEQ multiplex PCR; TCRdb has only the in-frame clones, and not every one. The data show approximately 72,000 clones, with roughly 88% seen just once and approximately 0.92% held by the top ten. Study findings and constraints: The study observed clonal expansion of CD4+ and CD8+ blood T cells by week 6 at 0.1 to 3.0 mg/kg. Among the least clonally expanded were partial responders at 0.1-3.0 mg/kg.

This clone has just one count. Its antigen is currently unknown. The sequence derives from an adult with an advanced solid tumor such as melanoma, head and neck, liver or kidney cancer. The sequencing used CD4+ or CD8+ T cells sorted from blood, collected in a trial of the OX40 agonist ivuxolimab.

For the CDR3, the DNA is TGTGCCAGCAGTCTCCGGGGCCCAACTAATGAAAAACTGTTTTTT. This sequence encodes CASSLRGPTNEKLFF. The gene calls are TRBV28 and TRBJ1-4; tentative D call: TRBD1 (5 bases). CDR1 is MDHEN and CDR2 is SYDVKM in the germline V gene. This CDR3 contains 15 residues. Trimming stripped 5 bases from V and 0 bases from J, with 10 bases between.